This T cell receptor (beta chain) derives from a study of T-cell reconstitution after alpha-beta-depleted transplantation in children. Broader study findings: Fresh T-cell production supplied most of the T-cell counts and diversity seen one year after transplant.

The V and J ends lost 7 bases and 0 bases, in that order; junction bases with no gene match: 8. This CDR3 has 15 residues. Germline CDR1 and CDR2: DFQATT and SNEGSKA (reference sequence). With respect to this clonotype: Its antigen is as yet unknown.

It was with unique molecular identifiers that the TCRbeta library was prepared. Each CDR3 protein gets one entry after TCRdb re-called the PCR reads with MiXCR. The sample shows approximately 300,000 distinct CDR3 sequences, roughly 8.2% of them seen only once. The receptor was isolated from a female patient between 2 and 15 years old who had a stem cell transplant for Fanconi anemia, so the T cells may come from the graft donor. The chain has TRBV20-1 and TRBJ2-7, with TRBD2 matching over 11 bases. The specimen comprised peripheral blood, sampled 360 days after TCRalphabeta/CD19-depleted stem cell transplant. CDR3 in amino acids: CSVTSGGASSYEQYV. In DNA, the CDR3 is TGCAGTGTCACTAGCGGGGGTGCTAGCTCCTACGAGCAGTACGTC.